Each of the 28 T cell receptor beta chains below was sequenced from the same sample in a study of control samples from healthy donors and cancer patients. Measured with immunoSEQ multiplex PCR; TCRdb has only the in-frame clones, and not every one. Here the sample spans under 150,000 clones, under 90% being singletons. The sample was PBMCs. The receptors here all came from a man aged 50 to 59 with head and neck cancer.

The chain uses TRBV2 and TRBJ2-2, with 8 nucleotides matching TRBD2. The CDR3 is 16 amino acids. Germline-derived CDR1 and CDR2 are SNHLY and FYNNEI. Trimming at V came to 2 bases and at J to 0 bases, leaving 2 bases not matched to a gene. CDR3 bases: TGTGCCAGCAGTGAATTGGGACTAGCGAACACCGGGGAGCTGTTTTTT. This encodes CASSELGLANTGELFF.

CDR3: CASSFSEGAYNEKLFF. CDR3 DNA: TGTGCCAGCAGCTTTTCAGAAGGGGCCTACAATGAAAAACTGTTTTTT. The chain has TRBV5-6 and TRBJ1-4; D possibly corresponds to TRBD1 (5 bases). Germline V CDR1 and CDR2: SGHDT, YYEEEE. The CDR3 is 16 amino acids. The V end was cut by 2 bases, the J end by 5 bases, with 16 bases between.

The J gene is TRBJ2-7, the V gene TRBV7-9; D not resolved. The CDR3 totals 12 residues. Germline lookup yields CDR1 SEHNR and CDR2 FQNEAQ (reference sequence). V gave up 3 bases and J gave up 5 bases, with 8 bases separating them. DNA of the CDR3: TGTGCCAGCAGCTTGGCGACCGACGAGCAGTACTTC. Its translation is CASSLATDEQYF.

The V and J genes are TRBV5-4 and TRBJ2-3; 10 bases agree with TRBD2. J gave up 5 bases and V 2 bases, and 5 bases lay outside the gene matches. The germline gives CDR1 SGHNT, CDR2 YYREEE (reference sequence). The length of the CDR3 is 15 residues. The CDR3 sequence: CASSFPSGGVDTQYF. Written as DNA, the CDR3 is TGTGCCAGCAGCTTCCCGAGCGGGGGGGTAGATACGCAGTATTTT.

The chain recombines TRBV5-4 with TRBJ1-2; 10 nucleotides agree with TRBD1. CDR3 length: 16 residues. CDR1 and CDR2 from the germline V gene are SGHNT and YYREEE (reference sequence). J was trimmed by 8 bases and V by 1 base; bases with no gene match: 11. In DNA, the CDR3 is TGTGCCAGCAGCTTGCCCATCGGACAGGGGGTCGACGGCTACACCTTC. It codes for CASSLPIGQGVDGYTF. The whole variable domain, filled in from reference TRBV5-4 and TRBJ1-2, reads ETGVTQSPTHLIKTRGQQVTLRCSSQSGHNTVSWYQQALGQGPQFIFQYYREEENGRGNFPPRFSGLQFPNYSSELNVNALELDDSALYLCASSLPIGQGVDGYTFGSGTRLTVV.

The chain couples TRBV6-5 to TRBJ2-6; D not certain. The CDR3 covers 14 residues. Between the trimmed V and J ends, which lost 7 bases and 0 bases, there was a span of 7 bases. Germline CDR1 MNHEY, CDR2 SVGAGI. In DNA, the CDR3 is TGTGCCAGCAAGAGTTCCTCTGGGGCCAACGTCCTGACTTTC. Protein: CASKSSSGANVLTF.

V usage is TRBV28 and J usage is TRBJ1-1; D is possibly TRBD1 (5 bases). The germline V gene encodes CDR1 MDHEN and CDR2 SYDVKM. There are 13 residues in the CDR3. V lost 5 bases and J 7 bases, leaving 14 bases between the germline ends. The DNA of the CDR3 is TGTGCCAGCAGTCTACCAGGGTTGGTTGAAGCTTTCTTT. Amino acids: CASSLPGLVEAFF.

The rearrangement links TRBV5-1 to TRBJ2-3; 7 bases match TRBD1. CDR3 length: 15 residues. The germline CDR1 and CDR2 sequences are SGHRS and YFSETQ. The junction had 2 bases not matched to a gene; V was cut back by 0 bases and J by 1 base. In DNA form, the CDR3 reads TGCGCCAGCAGCTTGGTAGGGGGCGGCACAGATACGCAGTATTTT. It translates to CASSLVGGGTDTQYF. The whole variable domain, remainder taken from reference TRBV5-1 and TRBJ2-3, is KAGVTQTPRYLIKTRGQQVTLSCSPISGHRSVSWYQQTPGQGLQFLFEYFSETQRNKGNFPGRFSGRQFSNSRSEMNVSTLELGDSALYLCASSLVGGGTDTQYFGPGTRLTVL.

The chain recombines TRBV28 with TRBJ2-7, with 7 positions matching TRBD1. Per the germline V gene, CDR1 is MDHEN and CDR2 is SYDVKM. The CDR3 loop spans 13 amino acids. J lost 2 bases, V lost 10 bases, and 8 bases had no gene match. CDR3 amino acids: CATRDSGPYEQYF. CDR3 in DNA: TGTGCCACCAGGGACAGTGGCCCCTACGAGCAGTACTTC.

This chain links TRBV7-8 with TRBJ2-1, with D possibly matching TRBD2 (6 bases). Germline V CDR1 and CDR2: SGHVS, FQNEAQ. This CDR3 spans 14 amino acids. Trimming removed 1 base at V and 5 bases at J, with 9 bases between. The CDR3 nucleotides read TGTGCCAGCAGCTTAGGCCTAGCGAACAATGAGCAGTTCTTC. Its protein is CASSLGLANNEQFF.

CDR3 sequence: CASISTGDTQYF. DNA of the CDR3: TGTGCCAGCATTTCGACGGGGGATACGCAGTATTTT. The gene calls are TRBV6-5 and TRBJ2-3, with D perhaps TRBD2 (5 bases). CDR3 length equals 12 residues. Germline V gives CDR1 MNHEY, CDR2 SVGAGI. V lost 7 bases and J lost 6, with 11 bases in between.

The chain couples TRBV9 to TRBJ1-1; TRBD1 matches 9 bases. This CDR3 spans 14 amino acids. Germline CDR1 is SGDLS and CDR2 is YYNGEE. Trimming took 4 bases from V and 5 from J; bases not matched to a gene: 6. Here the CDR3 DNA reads TGTGCCAGCAGCCCCGGGACAGGGAAAACTGAAGCTTTCTTT. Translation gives CASSPGTGKTEAFF.

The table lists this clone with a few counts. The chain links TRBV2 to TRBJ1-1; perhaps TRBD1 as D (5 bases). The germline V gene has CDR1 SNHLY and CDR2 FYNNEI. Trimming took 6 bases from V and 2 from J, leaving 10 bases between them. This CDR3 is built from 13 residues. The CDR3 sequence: CASSVQGNTEAFF. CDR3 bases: TGTGCCAGCAGCGTCCAGGGAAACACTGAAGCTTTCTTT.

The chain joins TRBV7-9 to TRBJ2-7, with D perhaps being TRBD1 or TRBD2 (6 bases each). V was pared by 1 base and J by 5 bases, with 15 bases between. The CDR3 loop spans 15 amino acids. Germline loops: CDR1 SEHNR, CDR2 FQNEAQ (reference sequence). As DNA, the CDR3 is TGTGCCAGCAGCTTAGTCGGGGGCAGGCGCAACGAGCAGTACTTC. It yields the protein CASSLVGGRRNEQYF.

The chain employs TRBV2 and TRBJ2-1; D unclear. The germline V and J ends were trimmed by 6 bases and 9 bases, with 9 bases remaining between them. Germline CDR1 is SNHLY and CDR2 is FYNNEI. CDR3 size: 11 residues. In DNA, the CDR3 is TGTGCCAGCAGGTGGGTGAGTGAGCAGTTCTTC. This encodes CASRWVSEQFF.

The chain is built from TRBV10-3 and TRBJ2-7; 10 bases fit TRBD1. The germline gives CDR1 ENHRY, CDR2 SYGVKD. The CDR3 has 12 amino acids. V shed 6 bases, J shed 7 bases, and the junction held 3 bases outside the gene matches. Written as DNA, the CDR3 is TGTGCCATCAGAGGGACAGGGGAGGAGCAGTACTTC. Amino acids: CAIRGTGEEQYF.

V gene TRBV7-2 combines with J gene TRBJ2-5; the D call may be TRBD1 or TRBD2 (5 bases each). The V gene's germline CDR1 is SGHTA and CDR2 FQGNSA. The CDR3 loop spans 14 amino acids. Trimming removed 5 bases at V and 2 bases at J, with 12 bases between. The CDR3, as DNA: TGTGCCAGCAGCCAGGGACGGAGACAAGAGACCCAGTACTTC. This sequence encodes CASSQGRRQETQYF.

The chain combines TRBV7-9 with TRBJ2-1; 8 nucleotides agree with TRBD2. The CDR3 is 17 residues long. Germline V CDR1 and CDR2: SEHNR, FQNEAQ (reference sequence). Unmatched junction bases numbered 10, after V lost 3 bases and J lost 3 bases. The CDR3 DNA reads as TGTGCCAGCAGCTTCCTTCCCGTAGCGGGGCTCTACAATGAGCAGTTCTTC. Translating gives CASSFLPVAGLYNEQFF.

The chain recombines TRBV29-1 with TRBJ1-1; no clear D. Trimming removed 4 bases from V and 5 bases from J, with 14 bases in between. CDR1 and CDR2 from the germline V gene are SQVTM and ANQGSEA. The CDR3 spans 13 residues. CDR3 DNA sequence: TGCAGCGTTGTGGTGCTGGTAGAAACTGAAGCTTTCTTT. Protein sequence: CSVVVLVETEAFF.

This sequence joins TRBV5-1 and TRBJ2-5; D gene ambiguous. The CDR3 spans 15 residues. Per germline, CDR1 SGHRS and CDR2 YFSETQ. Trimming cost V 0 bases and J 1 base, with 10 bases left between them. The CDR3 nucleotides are TGCGCCAGCAGCTTGGTGGCCAGTCCCCAAGAGACCCAGTACTTC. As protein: CASSLVASPQETQYF.

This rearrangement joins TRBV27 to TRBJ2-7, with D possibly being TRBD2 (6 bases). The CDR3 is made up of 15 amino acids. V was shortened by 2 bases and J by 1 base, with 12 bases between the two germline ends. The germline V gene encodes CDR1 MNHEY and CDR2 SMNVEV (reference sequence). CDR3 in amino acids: CASSLNGRASYEQYF. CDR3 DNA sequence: TGTGCCAGCAGTTTAAACGGGAGAGCTTCCTACGAGCAGTACTTC.

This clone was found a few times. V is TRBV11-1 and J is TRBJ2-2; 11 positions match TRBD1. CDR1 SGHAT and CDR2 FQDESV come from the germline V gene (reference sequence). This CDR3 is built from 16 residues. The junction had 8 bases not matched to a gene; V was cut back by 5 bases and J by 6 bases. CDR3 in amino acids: CASSPPGQGASGELFF. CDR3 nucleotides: TGTGCCAGCAGCCCCCCAGGACAGGGGGCGTCCGGGGAGCTGTTTTTT.

The CDR3 DNA reads as TGCGCCAGCAGCCAAGGACAGGGGGACGAGCAGTTCTTC. Protein: CASSQGQGDEQFF. The chain uses TRBV4-1 and TRBJ2-1; 9 positions agree with TRBD1. V gave up 1 base and J gave up 10 bases; unmatched junction bases: 2. CDR1 and CDR2 from the germline V gene are MGHRA and YSYEKL. The CDR3 is 13 residues long.

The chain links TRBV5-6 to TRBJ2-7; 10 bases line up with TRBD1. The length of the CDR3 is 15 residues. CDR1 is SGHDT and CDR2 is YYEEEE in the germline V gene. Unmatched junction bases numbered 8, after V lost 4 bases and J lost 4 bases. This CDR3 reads CASSHGTGVRYEQYF. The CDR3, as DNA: TGTGCCAGCAGCCATGGGACAGGGGTAAGGTACGAGCAGTACTTC. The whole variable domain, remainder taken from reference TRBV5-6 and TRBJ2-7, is DAGVTQSPTHLIKTRGQQVTLRCSPKSGHDTVSWYQQALGQGPQFIFQYYEEEERQRGNFPDRFSGHQFPNYSSELNVNALLLGDSALYLCASSHGTGVRYEQYFGPGTRLTVT.

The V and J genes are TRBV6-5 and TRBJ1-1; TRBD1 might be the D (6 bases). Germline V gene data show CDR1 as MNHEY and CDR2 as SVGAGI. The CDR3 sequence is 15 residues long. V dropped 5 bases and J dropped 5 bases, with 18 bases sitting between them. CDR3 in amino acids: CASSKTGQAGTEAFF. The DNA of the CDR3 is TGTGCCAGCAGTAAAACAGGGCAGGCTGGTACTGAAGCTTTCTTT.

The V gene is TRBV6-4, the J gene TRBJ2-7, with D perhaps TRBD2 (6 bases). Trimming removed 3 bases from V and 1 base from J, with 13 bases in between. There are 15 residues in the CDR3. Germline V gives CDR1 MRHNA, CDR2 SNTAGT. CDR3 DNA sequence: TGTGCCAGCAGTGATCCGGGAGTGGGGTCCTACGAGCAGTACTTC. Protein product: CASSDPGVGSYEQYF.

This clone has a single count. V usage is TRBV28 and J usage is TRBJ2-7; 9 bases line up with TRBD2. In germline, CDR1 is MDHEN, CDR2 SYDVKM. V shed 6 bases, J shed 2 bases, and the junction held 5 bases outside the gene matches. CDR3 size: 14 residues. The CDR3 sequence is CASSLRLAAYEQYF. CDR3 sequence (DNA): TGTGCCAGCAGCCTAAGACTAGCGGCCTACGAGCAGTACTTC.

The CDR3 DNA is TGTGCCAGCAGCCAGGTATACGAGTGGGAGACCCAGTACTTC. This encodes CASSQVYEWETQYF. V gene TRBV14 combines with J gene TRBJ2-5; D is unclear. From germline, CDR1 is SGHDN and CDR2 FVKESK. This CDR3 is 14 amino acids long. Trimming shortened V by 3 bases and J by 5 bases, and 13 bases separated the two germline ends.